This T cell receptor beta chain is from a study of OX40 agonist ivuxolimab in advanced cancers. Study observations and caveats: Dose levels from 0.1 to 3.0 mg/kg saw CD4+ and CD8+ blood T cells expand clonally by week 6. The study found that CD8+ T cells averaged more expanded clones than CD4+.

Assay used: immunoSEQ multiplex PCR; TCRdb lists only in-frame clones, some missing. The table shows some 86,000 clones, with around 90% occurring only once. Blood sampling was done at baseline, cycle 4 day 1, and cycle 7 day 1. On this clone itself: Its antigen is not known.

CDR1 is SGHDT, CDR2 YYEEEE, per germline. CDR3 length: 15 amino acids. The ends were cut back, 4 bases at V and 0 bases at J, with 11 bases in the middle. The chain uses TRBV5-6 and TRBJ2-1; D not certain. The clonotype comes from an adult with an advanced solid tumor such as melanoma, head and neck, liver or kidney cancer. This specimen was CD4+ or CD8+ T cells sorted from blood, taken in a trial of the OX40 agonist ivuxolimab. CDR3 coding DNA: TGTGCCAGCAGCCCGGGTCGAAGCTCCTACAATGAGCAGTTCTTC. Encoded protein: CASSPGRSSYNEQFF.